The present TCR beta chain was sequenced within a study of OX40 agonist ivuxolimab in advanced cancers. Autoimmune disease history or systemic immunosuppression excluded patients. Germline V gives CDR1 MDHEN, CDR2 SYDVKM. CDR3 length: 18 amino acids. V lost 6 bases to trimming and J lost 0 bases; unmatched junction nucleotides: 13. The data were produced by immunoSEQ multiplex PCR, yet TCRdb's version contains in-frame clones alone and is incomplete. Here the sample spans about 79,000 clones, under 85% being singletons. Broader study findings: Some of the lowest clonal expansion was seen in partial responders at 0.1-3.0 mg/kg. CD4+ and CD8+ blood T cells expanded clonally by week 6 at 0.1 to 3.0 mg/kg. Several nonresponders also turned out to have low normalized T-cell clonal expansion.

With respect to this clone: As yet, its antigen is unknown.

The sequence came from an adult with an advanced solid tumor such as melanoma, head and neck, liver or kidney cancer. The V call is TRBV28, the J call TRBJ2-2; 7 nucleotides match TRBD1. The material sequenced was CD4+ or CD8+ T cells sorted from blood, taken in a trial of the OX40 agonist ivuxolimab. CDR3 sequence reads: CASSPGQFLRPNTGELFF. CDR3 nucleotide sequence: TGTGCCAGCAGCCCGGGACAGTTCCTACGACCGAACACCGGGGAGCTGTTTTTT.